These 15 T cell receptor beta chains were all obtained from the same sample, sequenced in a study of OX40 agonist ivuxolimab in advanced cancers. Clones were read by immunoSEQ multiplex PCR, and TCRdb kept only the in-frame ones, dropping some. The sample shows 91,000 or so clones, approximately 93% of them seen only once. The input for sequencing was CD4+ or CD8+ T cells sorted from blood, taken in a trial of the OX40 agonist ivuxolimab. These receptors were collected from an adult with an advanced solid tumor such as melanoma, head and neck, liver or kidney cancer.

The chain has TRBV18 and TRBJ2-7; TRBD2 matches 10 bases. The germline V gene has CDR1 KGHSH and CDR2 LQKENI. V lost 1 base, J lost 4 bases, and 1 base stayed unmatched. The CDR3 is 14 residues long. The CDR3 sequence is CASSPRSGRYEQYF. Here the CDR3 DNA reads TGTGCCAGCTCACCACGTAGCGGGAGGTACGAGCAGTACTTC.

This sequence joins TRBV7-2 and TRBJ1-1, with D hard to call. In germline, CDR1 is SGHTA, CDR2 FQGNSA. This CDR3 is 14 amino acids long. V dropped 2 bases and J dropped 8 bases, with 15 bases sitting between them. The CDR3: CASSLTPGGPEAFF. In nucleotides, the CDR3 is TGTGCCAGCAGCTTAACCCCCGGAGGGCCGGAAGCTTTCTTT.

The V and J genes are TRBV5-1 and TRBJ1-2, with D maybe TRBD1 (5 bases). The CDR3 length is 14 residues. Deletions cut 2 bases from V and 4 bases from J, with 12 bases between. Per germline, CDR1 SGHRS and CDR2 YFSETQ. CDR3 sequence (DNA): TGCGCCAGCAGCTTCCAGGGTACGGGCTATGGCTACACCTTC. Translated: CASSFQGTGYGYTF.

The CDR3 sequence: CASSLAPGSETQYF. CDR3 bases: TGCGCCAGCAGCTTGGCCCCGGGTTCGGAGACCCAGTACTTC. The chain joins TRBV5-1 to TRBJ2-5; D is uncertain. The V end lost 0 bases, the J end lost 5 bases, and 11 bases lay between the germline ends. CDR1 SGHRS and CDR2 YFSETQ come from the germline V gene. This CDR3 comprises 14 residues.

V usage is TRBV19 and J usage is TRBJ1-4; 7 nucleotides agree with TRBD1. The V segment lost 3 bases and the J segment 7 bases; nucleotides outside the gene matches: 8. The CDR3 contains 15 residues. Germline CDR1 and CDR2: LNHDA and SQIVND (reference sequence). CDR3 DNA: TGTGCCAGTAGTATTTTAAGAGGGGGCCTTGAAAAACTGTTTTTT. Translating it yields CASSILRGGLEKLFF.

The chain joins TRBV7-9 to TRBJ2-7, with 12 positions matching TRBD1. CDR1 is SEHNR and CDR2 is FQNEAQ in the germline V gene (reference sequence). J was trimmed by 4 bases and V by 2 bases; bases with no gene match: 3. This CDR3 spans 15 amino acids. The CDR3 bases are TGTGCCAGCAGCTTAACGGGACAGGGGGCTTACGAGCAGTACTTC. It specifies CASSLTGQGAYEQYF.

The chain carries TRBV7-3 and TRBJ2-7, with D uncertain. The CDR3 totals 12 residues. Germline CDR1 SGHTA, CDR2 FQGTGA. V was cut by 4 bases and J by 2 bases, with 6 bases left in between. The CDR3 is CASSSLPYEQYF. As DNA, the CDR3 is TGTGCCAGCAGCTCCCTACCCTACGAGCAGTACTTC.

The chain recombines TRBV5-4 with TRBJ1-1; D gene ambiguous. Trimming pared 2 bases from V and 1 base from J, leaving 9 bases between. The germline CDR1 and CDR2 sequences are SGHNT and YYREEE (reference sequence). CDR3 length: 14 residues. CDR3 residues: CASSLPARNTEAFF. The DNA of the CDR3 is TGTGCCAGCAGCTTACCCGCCCGGAACACTGAAGCTTTCTTT.

V is TRBV6-1 and J is TRBJ1-1; possibly TRBD1 for D (5 bases). The germline CDR1 and CDR2 sequences are MNHNS and SASEGT. The CDR3 sequence is 15 residues long. The germline V and J ends were trimmed by 8 bases and 6 bases, with 22 bases remaining between them. In DNA form, the CDR3 reads TGTGCCAGCTACCCATTGACCGGGGGACGGGCTGAAGCTTTCTTT. It translates to CASYPLTGGRAEAFF.

This rearrangement joins TRBV7-2 to TRBJ2-5; no clear D. V shed 8 bases and J shed 2 bases, with 12 bases lying between them. Germline V gene lookup returns CDR1 SGHTA and CDR2 FQGNSA. The CDR3 runs to 13 residues. The CDR3 DNA sequence: TGTGCCAGCTTTGACACGAAACAAGAGACCCAGTACTTC. It encodes CASFDTKQETQYF.

The genes are TRBV5-6 and TRBJ1-6, with a possible D match to TRBD1 (5 bases). The V gene lost 0 bases and the J gene lost 3 bases, with 19 bases spanning the gap. Germline V gives CDR1 SGHDT, CDR2 YYEEEE. CDR3 size: 19 residues. In nucleotides, the CDR3 is TGTGCCAGCAGCTTGGCCAAGGGACGGAGTTTTTACTATAATTCACCCCTCCACTTT. This gives the protein CASSLAKGRSFYYNSPLHF.

The chain couples TRBV5-4 to TRBJ2-3; D is unresolved. This CDR3 contains 17 residues. Between the trimmed V and J ends, which lost 0 bases and 6 bases, there was a span of 20 bases. The germline CDR1 and CDR2 sequences are SGHNT and YYREEE (reference sequence). The CDR3 reads CASSLGVSSQGRDTQYF. CDR3 in DNA: TGTGCCAGCAGCTTGGGGGTTAGCTCCCAAGGAAGGGATACGCAGTATTTT.

Comment on this clone: Other DNA sequences from this sample encode an identical CDR3 as well. The chain employs TRBV9 and TRBJ2-5, with D uncertain. Germline CDR1 is SGDLS and CDR2 is YYNGEE. V lost 0 bases, J lost 3 bases, and 9 bases lay in between. There are 14 residues in the CDR3. CDR3 sequence (DNA): TGTGCCAGCAGCGTAGCAGGCCGAGAAGAGACCCAGTACTTC. It specifies CASSVAGREETQYF.

This chain links TRBV6-5 with TRBJ1-4; D might be TRBD1 (5 bases). Trimming removed 2 bases at V and 4 bases at J, with 14 bases between. The CDR3 is 16 residues long. Germline V gene data show CDR1 as MNHEY and CDR2 as SVGAGI. CDR3 sequence (DNA): TGTGCCAGCAGTTACGGTCGGGGGTTGGGTAATGAAAAACTGTTTTTT. The encoded protein is CASSYGRGLGNEKLFF.

The genes are TRBV7-9 and TRBJ1-5, with D hard to call. V gave up 1 base and J gave up 5 bases, with 9 bases separating them. The CDR3 contains 14 residues. Germline CDR1 reads SEHNR; CDR2 reads FQNEAQ (reference sequence). The CDR3 DNA reads as TGTGCCAGCAGCTTAGGTTCTGGGGATCAGCCCCAGCATTTT. Protein product: CASSLGSGDQPQHF.